Listed here are 18 T cell receptor beta chains from one sample, sequenced in a study of CD8 T cells in ankylosing spondylitis (dated by TCRdb to about 2017). The protocol used for the library was 5' RACE. Sequencing took place on an Illumina HiSeq 2500. The public reads were run again by TCRdb, first through fastp at Q25 and then through MiXCR, and only productive beta chains were kept. Under each unique CDR3 protein, matching rows form one entry showing the most common genes and DNA. In this sample the table shows roughly 700,000 distinct CDR3 sequences, roughly 20% of which occur a single time. Around 20% of the sample is in the top ten clones. These receptors have no identified antigens. Paper-wide results and their limitations: Blood from ankylosing spondylitis patients appeared to be characterized by a TCR beta motif composed of 7 to 9 highly homologous amino acid variants.

The sample was blood, either unsorted or a sorted T cell fraction (not recorded which). These receptor sequences come from a male donor with ankylosing spondylitis.

J is TRBJ1-2 and V is TRBV4-1; a possible D gene is TRBD1 (6 bases). V lost 0 bases, J lost 12 bases, and 17 bases lay in between. Germline lookup yields CDR1 MGHRA and CDR2 YSYEKL. This CDR3 contains 14 residues. This CDR3 is CASSQEGGRQGNTF. Written as DNA, the CDR3 is TGCGCCAGCAGCCAAGAAGGGGGGCGGCAGGGGAACACCTTC.

A few counts support this clonotype. J is TRBJ2-2 and V is TRBV7-9, with 12 bases lining up with TRBD2. Germline loops: CDR1 SEHNR, CDR2 FQNEAQ (reference sequence). The CDR3 runs 15 residues. V gave up 5 bases and J gave up 3 bases; unmatched junction bases: 1. Written as DNA, the CDR3 is TGTGCCAGCAGCCCTAGCGGGAGGGACACCGGGGAGCTGTTTTTT. Translated, it gives CASSPSGRDTGELFF.

This clonotype was counted between two and nine times. The chain carries TRBV4-1 and TRBJ2-1, with 8 positions matching TRBD2. Germline values: CDR1 MGHRA, CDR2 YSYEKL. The length of the CDR3 is 14 residues. The V segment lost 4 bases and the J segment 5 bases; nucleotides outside the gene matches: 4. This chain's CDR3 is CASSLTSGDNEQFF. The DNA of the CDR3 is TGCGCCAGCAGCCTAACTAGCGGAGACAATGAGCAGTTCTTC.

This rearrangement joins TRBV5-4 to TRBJ2-1; maybe TRBD2 (7 bases). The CDR3 consists of 15 residues. Germline CDR1 reads SGHNT; CDR2 reads YYREEE (reference sequence). V shed 4 bases and J shed 5 bases, with 16 bases lying between them. The CDR3 bases are TGTGCCAGCAGCCACCCCGGGGGGCTAGACAATGAGCAGTTCTTC. It specifies CASSHPGGLDNEQFF.

The chain uses TRBV6-4 and TRBJ2-7; 9 bases align to TRBD1. This CDR3 has 13 amino acids. The V and J ends lost 8 bases and 5 bases, in that order; junction bases with no gene match: 7. The germline CDR1 and CDR2 sequences are MRHNA and SNTAGT. The chain's CDR3 is CASARDREDEQYF. The CDR3 DNA reads as TGTGCCAGCGCCCGGGACAGGGAAGACGAGCAGTACTTC.

The chain recombines TRBV5-1 with TRBJ2-2; 7 bases agree with TRBD1. Unmatched junction bases numbered 8, after V lost 2 bases and J lost 7 bases. CDR1 SGHRS and CDR2 YFSETQ come from the germline V gene. CDR3 length: 15 amino acids. The CDR3 DNA sequence: TGCGCCAGCAGCTTCGAAGACAGGGCGAGCGGGGAGCTGTTTTTT. As protein: CASSFEDRASGELFF.

This chain uses TRBV5-1 with TRBJ2-3, with D possibly being TRBD2 (6 bases). Trimming took 0 bases from V and 1 from J, leaving 9 bases between them. Germline CDR1 reads SGHRS; CDR2 reads YFSETQ. This CDR3 spans 15 amino acids. The CDR3 DNA sequence: TGCGCCAGCAGCTTGGCCTCTAGCGGCACAGATACGCAGTATTTT. It specifies CASSLASSGTDTQYF.

This clonotype was seen at least ten times. The chain uses TRBV25-1 and TRBJ1-1; D gene uncertain. Trimming took off 3 bases at V and 2 bases at J, with 4 bases between the two ends. Per germline, CDR1 MGHDK and CDR2 SYGVNS. The CDR3 spans 12 residues. The CDR3: CASSEGNTEAFF. The CDR3 DNA sequence: TGTGCCAGCAGTGAGGGTAACACTGAAGCTTTCTTT.

This clonotype turned up a few times. This chain connects TRBV10-3 to TRBJ1-5, with 7 bases identical to TRBD1. The CDR3 has 15 amino acids. Germline loops: CDR1 ENHRY, CDR2 SYGVKD. The V and J ends lost 2 bases and 1 base, in that order; junction bases with no gene match: 2. Here the CDR3 reads CAISEGTVSNQPQHF. CDR3 coding DNA: TGTGCCATCAGTGAGGGGACAGTCAGCAATCAGCCCCAGCATTTT.

The table lists this clonotype with a few counts. The chain recombines TRBV9 with TRBJ2-5; the match to TRBD2 covers 12 bases. Losses at the gene ends were 4 bases for V and 4 bases for J; bases not matched to a gene: 11. Per the germline V gene, CDR1 is SGDLS and CDR2 is YYNGEE. This CDR3 is built from 17 residues. CDR3 sequence reads: CASSSLAGGSLGETQYF. The DNA of the CDR3 is TGTGCCAGCAGCTCCCTAGCGGGGGGGAGTTTAGGAGAGACCCAGTACTTC.

This chain uses TRBV30 with TRBJ2-2; unclear D gene. In germline, CDR1 is GTSNPN, CDR2 SVGIG (reference sequence). V lost 0 bases to trimming and J lost 4 bases, with 9 bases between them. The CDR3 is made up of 14 amino acids. This chain's CDR3 is CAWSVLATTGELFF. In DNA form, the CDR3 reads TGTGCCTGGAGTGTACTCGCCACCACCGGGGAGCTGTTTTTT.

This clonotype was seen more than once but under ten times. J is TRBJ2-3 and V is TRBV20-1; 8 positions match TRBD1. J was trimmed by 5 bases and V by 6 bases; bases with no gene match: 10. CDR3 length: 14 residues. Looked up from germline, CDR1 is DFQATT and CDR2 is SNEGSKA (reference sequence). The CDR3 loop is CSALGQGALDTQYF. The CDR3, as DNA: TGCAGTGCCCTAGGGCAGGGGGCCTTAGATACGCAGTATTTT.

This clonotype was seen more than once but under ten times. The chain uses TRBV27 and TRBJ2-5; TRBD2 matches 14 bases. The V gene end was trimmed by 5 bases and the J gene end by 5 bases; junction bases not matched to a gene: 10. CDR1 and CDR2 (germline): MNHEY, SMNVEV (reference sequence). The CDR3 loop spans 17 amino acids. The CDR3 reads CASSPWTSGRPPETQYF. Written as DNA, the CDR3 is TGTGCCAGCAGTCCATGGACTAGCGGGAGGCCGCCGGAGACCCAGTACTTC.

The chain combines TRBV2 with TRBJ2-7, with 12 bases identical to TRBD1. The germline CDR1 and CDR2 sequences are SNHLY and FYNNEI. With 7 bases clipped from V and 9 bases from J, the junction kept 28 bases outside the gene matches. This CDR3 spans 20 amino acids. The DNA of the CDR3 is TGTGCCAGCACCGAAGGGGCTCGGGACAGGGGGCAGAGCCTCAAATCTGGGCAGTACTTC. It specifies CASTEGARDRGQSLKSGQYF. Combining the CDR3 with reference TRBV2 and TRBJ2-7 gives the whole variable domain EPEVTQTPSHQVTQMGQEVILRCVPISNHLYFYWYRQILGQKVEFLVSFYNNEISEKSEIFDDQFSVERPDGSNFTLKIRSTKLEDSAMYFCASTEGARDRGQSLKSGQYFGPGTRLTVT.

The rearrangement joins TRBV6-4 to TRBJ1-2; D not resolved. Germline values: CDR1 MRHNA, CDR2 SNTAGT. The length of the CDR3 is 15 residues. V lost 3 bases, J lost 0 bases, and 11 bases lay in between. The CDR3 bases are TGTGCCAGCAGTGAAAGCCCAGGAGCTAACTATGGCTACACCTTC. It translates to CASSESPGANYGYTF.

This clonotype was picked up a small number of times. The chain joins TRBV12-3 or TRBV12-4 to TRBJ2-7, with TRBD1 identical over 9 bases. This CDR3 is 15 amino acids long. The V and J ends lost 5 bases and 2 bases, in that order; junction bases with no gene match: 7. CDR3 residues: CASSTRQGGAYEQYF. In nucleotides, the CDR3 is TGTGCCAGCAGTACAAGACAGGGGGGAGCCTACGAGCAGTACTTC.

The chain is built from TRBV10-2 and TRBJ2-5, with D possibly TRBD2 on 5 matching bases. Germline values: CDR1 WSHSY, CDR2 SAAADI. This CDR3 is 13 amino acids long. Trimming pared 11 bases from V and 2 bases from J, leaving 15 bases between. CDR3 sequence: CASSGLRQETQYF. Here the CDR3 DNA reads TGCGCCTCCTCCGGACTTCGACAAGAGACCCAGTACTTC.

This clonotype has more than one count but fewer than ten. CDR3 protein: CASSSGVVGQGNSPLHF. CDR3 coding DNA: TGCGCCAGCAGCTCGGGAGTGGTAGGACAGGGAAATTCACCCCTCCACTTT. The chain has TRBV5-1 and TRBJ1-6; 8 bases are a match to TRBD1. The germline CDR1 and CDR2 sequences are SGHRS and YFSETQ. Germline trimming cut 3 bases from V and 7 bases from J; bases unmatched to any gene: 12. The CDR3 has 17 residues.